The rows below give T cell receptor beta chains drawn from one sample of a study of T cells in Graves' hyperthyroidism and ophthalmopathy. TCRdb analysed the multiplex PCR reads with MiXCR anew, one entry per CDR3 protein. The sample lists roughly 800,000 distinct CDR3 sequences; about 38% were seen once. The sequencing sample was made of blood. These receptor sequences come from a man younger than 35 with Graves' hyperthyroidism. CDR3s include the opening cysteine and the closing phenylalanine or tryptophan. D genes are given only for firm matches. The listing skips clone size in some rows; elsewhere it reads once, few, many or a size class.

TRBJ2-7	NA	TRBV11-1	NA	NA	CACSARDQGRSGYEQYF
TRBJ1-1	NA	TRBV2	NA	TGTGCCAGCAGTGAAGAGGGCCCCTTTAGTCTCGGGAACACTGAAGCTTTCTTT	CASSEEGPFSLGNTEAFF
TRBJ2-7	TRBD1	TRBV20-1	many	TGCAGTGCCTCTACAAGGGGACAGGTGGACGAGCAGTACTTC	CSASTRGQVDEQYF
TRBJ1-1	TRBD1	TRBV5-4	NA	TGTGCCAGCTCACCCGGACAGGGGTTGAAAACTGAAGCTTTCTTT	CASSPGQGLKTEAFF
TRBJ2-5	TRBD1	TRBV10-3	NA	TGTGCCATCAGTGAGTCCGGGACAGAAGAGACCCAGTACTTC	CAISESGTEETQYF
TRBJ2-7	NA	TRBV7-9	few	TGTGCCAGCAGCTCCACTCACCGGGACGGTGCCTACGAGCAGTACTTC	CASSSTHRDGAYEQYF
TRBJ2-5	NA	TRBV29-1	many	TGCAGCGTTGCACCTGACCCGCAGACTAACCAAGAGACCCAGTACTTC	CSVAPDPQTNQETQYF
TRBJ1-6	NA	TRBV2	NA	TGTGCCAGCAGGGAGGGGGAATCACCCCTCCACTTT	CASREGESPLHF
TRBJ1-1	NA	TRBV2	many	TGTGCCAGCAGCTTTGGGCTGAACACTGAAGCTTTCTTT	CASSFGLNTEAFF
TRBJ1-2	NA	TRBV10-3	NA	TGTGCCATCAGTGGAGGGGACGGCTACACCTTC	CAISGGDGYTF
TRBJ2-6	NA	TRBV24-1	NA	TGTGCCACCGGGGAGAGCTCCTCTGGGGCCAACGTCCTGACTTTC	CATGESSSGANVLTF
TRBJ2-5	NA	TRBV7-3	NA	TGTGCCAGCAGCCCCCGGCACGGGGAGACCCAGTACTTC	CASSPRHGETQYF
TRBJ1-3	NA	TRBV5-1	NA	TGCGCCAGCAGCTCCCGGGACACCTCCTCTGGAAACACCATATATTTT	CASSSRDTSSGNTIYF
TRBJ1-6	NA	TRBV5-4	few	TGTGCCAGCAGCCCCGTTCCGAAAGGCTCCTATAATTCACCCCTCCACTTT	CASSPVPKGSYNSPLHF
TRBJ2-2	TRBD2	TRBV29-1	many	TGCAGCGTTGCCGTAGCGGGATTCACCGGGGAGCTGTTTTTT	CSVAVAGFTGELFF
TRBJ2-5	TRBD2	TRBV9	NA	TGTGCCAGCAGCGTAGGGAGACTAGCGGAAGAGACCCAGTACTTC	CASSVGRLAEETQYF
TRBJ2-7	NA	TRBV7-9	NA	TGCGCCAGCAGCCAAGAACAGGGCAGGGGAATAGACGAGCAGTACTTC	CASSQEQGRGIDEQYF
TRBJ2-7	TRBD2	TRBV7-2	NA	TGTGCCAGCAGCTTTGGGACTAGCAGGATTAAATACGAGCAGTACTTC	CASSFGTSRIKYEQYF
TRBJ1-6	NA	TRBV20-1	few	TGCAGTGCTAGAAACAGGAGCTCCTATAATTCACCCCTCCACTTT	CSARNRSSYNSPLHF